The present TCR beta chain was sequenced within a study of OX40 agonist ivuxolimab in advanced cancers. Study as a whole: The treatment was a fully human IgG2 OX40 agonist, ivuxolimab. Partial responses occurred in three patients (one hepatocellular carcinoma, two cutaneous melanoma). Study-wide results and caveats: Fewer expanded clones were found on average in CD4+ than in CD8+ T cells.

Trimming stripped 1 base from V and 1 base from J, with 7 bases between. Germline V lookup: CDR1 LGHNA, CDR2 YNFKEQ. This CDR3 has 15 residues. For this clone: What it recognizes is unknown.

Here immunoSEQ multiplex PCR was the method, and the copy in TCRdb shows in-frame clones only, minus some. The sample lists roughly 60,000 clones, more than 85% seen once, with approximately 4% in the top ten. The rearrangement uses TRBV4-2 and TRBJ2-2; D gene unclear. This clonotype was sampled from an adult with an advanced solid tumor such as melanoma, head and neck, liver or kidney cancer. The sequencing here drew on CD4+ or CD8+ T cells sorted from blood, taken in a trial of the OX40 agonist ivuxolimab. The CDR3 sequence is CASSQVGGNTGELFF. The CDR3, as DNA: TGTGCCAGCAGCCAAGTTGGCGGGAACACCGGGGAGCTGTTTTTT.